The 30 T cell receptor beta chains given below trace back to one sample, sequenced in a study of identical twins. TCRdb used MiXCR to reprocess the 5' RACE reads, holding one entry per CDR3 protein. The table lists hundreds of thousands of distinct CDR3 sequences, roughly 6% of them singletons. The sequencing sample was made of naive T cells sorted from blood. The receptors come from a man between 18 and 29 years old in good health.

This clonotype was recorded only once. A much larger clone differs from this one at a single base, so this may be a read error. This is likely a read error, given that the CDR3 carries no conserved phenylalanine or tryptophan at its end. The chain is built from TRBV6-1 and TRBJ2-6; no reliable D call. The germline gives CDR1 MNHNS, CDR2 SASEGT. Trimming shortened V by 5 bases and J by 5 bases, and 7 bases separated the two germline ends. The CDR3 is 13 residues long. DNA of the CDR3: TGTGCCAGCAGTATCGCTAGGGCCAACGTCCTGACTTAC. This gives the protein CASSIARANVLTY.

The chain has TRBV10-3 and TRBJ2-1; 10 bases are a match to TRBD2. From germline, CDR1 is ENHRY and CDR2 SYGVKD. CDR3 length: 13 amino acids. The junction had 6 bases not matched to a gene; V was cut back by 11 bases and J by 5 bases. CDR3: CAVLAGFDNEQFF. As DNA, the CDR3 is TGTGCCGTACTAGCGGGATTCGACAATGAGCAGTTCTTC.

The CDR3 nucleotides read TGTGCCAGTAGTATGTTGCTAGCGGCTTACAATGAGCAGTTCTTC. Amino acid sequence: CASSMLLAAYNEQFF. This chain joins TRBV19 and TRBJ2-1; TRBD2 aligns across 7 bases. CDR3 length: 15 amino acids. Germline trimming cut 3 bases from V and 4 bases from J; bases unmatched to any gene: 6. Germline-derived CDR1 and CDR2 are LNHDA and SQIVND (reference sequence).

The chain's CDR3 is CAITGAPGREQFF. CDR3 in DNA: TGTGCCATTACAGGGGCCCCGGGCCGGGAGCAGTTCTTC. This chain links TRBV6-1 with TRBJ2-1; 7 nucleotides align to TRBD1. Germline V gene lookup returns CDR1 MNHNS and CDR2 SASEGT. V lost 10 bases to trimming and J lost 10 bases; unmatched junction nucleotides: 13. The CDR3 spans 13 residues.

This clonotype was counted many times. The V and J genes are TRBV12-3 or TRBV12-4 and TRBJ1-1; 11 nucleotides align to TRBD1. Losses at the gene ends were 0 bases for V and 7 bases for J; bases not matched to a gene: 1. The CDR3 runs to 14 residues. CDR3 region: CASSLAGQGGEAFF. The CDR3 DNA reads as TGTGCCAGCAGTTTAGCGGGACAGGGGGGTGAAGCTTTCTTT.

This chain joins TRBV4-1 and TRBJ1-3; D gene ambiguous. Germline V CDR1 and CDR2: MGHRA, YSYEKL. Trimming pared 2 bases from V and 0 bases from J, leaving 14 bases between. This CDR3 region has 17 residues. The CDR3, as DNA: TGCGCCAGCAGCCAAACGATGGTACCTCGCTCTGGAAACACCATATATTTT. Translation gives CASSQTMVPRSGNTIYF.

This clonotype was found many times. The chain carries TRBV20-1 and TRBJ2-6, with D tentatively TRBD1 (5 bases). The V and J ends lost 3 bases and 4 bases respectively, with 10 bases between them. Germline V lookup: CDR1 DFQATT, CDR2 SNEGSKA (reference sequence). This CDR3 comprises 14 residues. The DNA for the CDR3 is TGCAGTGCTAGTGCAGGGTACGGGGCCAACGTCCTGACTTTC. It codes for CSASAGYGANVLTF.

The chain couples TRBV12-3 or TRBV12-4 to TRBJ2-1; a weak D match, TRBD1 (8 bases). The V gene lost 0 bases and the J gene lost 8 bases, with 17 bases spanning the gap. The CDR3 covers 16 residues. The CDR3 nucleotides read TGTGCCAGCAGTTTAGCCAGGACAGGGAGGGAGGATGAGCAGTTCTTC. It specifies CASSLARTGREDEQFF.

A few counts support this clonotype. The chain has TRBV7-8 and TRBJ2-1; D gene ambiguous. V lost 5 bases and J lost 8, with 13 bases in between. The length of the CDR3 is 13 residues. From germline, CDR1 is SGHVS and CDR2 FQNEAQ. The CDR3 is CASSRSDAYEQFF. For the CDR3, the DNA is TGTGCCAGCAGCCGATCGGACGCTTATGAGCAGTTCTTC.

The chain's CDR3 is CASTGGEIGELFF. The CDR3 coding sequence is TGTGCCAGCACGGGGGGAGAGATCGGGGAGCTGTTTTTT. This chain uses TRBV2 with TRBJ2-2, with TRBD2 matching 7 bases. The CDR3 has 13 amino acids. CDR1 is SNHLY, CDR2 FYNNEI, per germline. V was pared by 7 bases and J by 7 bases, with 6 bases of the junction left unmatched.

This clonotype was seen repeatedly, ten times or more. The chain carries TRBV20-1 and TRBJ2-7; 9 bases are shared with TRBD1. V lost 6 bases, J lost 2 bases, and 11 bases stayed unmatched. The CDR3 is made up of 15 amino acids. Germline lookup yields CDR1 DFQATT and CDR2 SNEGSKA (reference sequence). The CDR3 here is CSATGLDRGAYEQYF. The CDR3 DNA follows: TGCAGTGCCACGGGATTGGACAGGGGTGCCTACGAGCAGTACTTC.

The sample holds many counts of this clonotype. This chain uses TRBV5-1 with TRBJ2-1; D might be TRBD1 (6 bases). The CDR3 is 15 amino acids. Trimming pared 0 bases from V and 6 bases from J, leaving 13 bases between. Germline values: CDR1 SGHRS, CDR2 YFSETQ. CDR3 sequence reads: CASSLATRGRNEQFF. The CDR3 coding sequence is TGCGCCAGCAGCTTGGCCACCAGGGGACGCAATGAGCAGTTCTTC.

J is TRBJ1-5 and V is TRBV6-1, with 10 bases lining up with TRBD1. V gave up 8 bases and J gave up 3 bases; unmatched junction bases: 4. The CDR3 is 14 amino acids. Germline V gives CDR1 MNHNS, CDR2 SASEGT. Here the CDR3 DNA reads TGTGCCAGCGGGACAGGGGACATCAATCAGCCCCAGCATTTT. It translates to CASGTGDINQPQHF.

This clonotype was seen at least ten times. The V and J genes are TRBV28 and TRBJ1-4, with D perhaps matching TRBD1 (5 bases). This CDR3 region has 10 residues. Trimming took off 11 bases at V and 5 bases at J, with 6 bases between the two ends. CDR1 is MDHEN, CDR2 SYDVKM, per germline. Here the CDR3 DNA reads TGTGCCGGGGGGAATGAAAAACTGTTTTTT. Protein product: CAGGNEKLFF.

This clonotype was seen repeatedly, ten times or more. The chain couples TRBV6-5 to TRBJ2-7; 7 bases match TRBD2. Trimming cost V 0 bases and J 7 bases; bases outside gene matches: 9. Germline V gene data show CDR1 as MNHEY and CDR2 as SVGAGI. The CDR3 runs to 15 residues. CDR3 bases: TGTGCCAGCAGTTACTCGGTGGCTAGCGGAGTAGAGCAGTACTTC. This sequence encodes CASSYSVASGVEQYF.

V and J are TRBV7-6 and TRBJ2-7; 7 nucleotides agree with TRBD1. CDR1 SGHVS and CDR2 FNYEAQ come from the germline V gene. J was trimmed by 3 bases and V by 8 bases; bases with no gene match: 7. The CDR3 covers 13 residues. The CDR3 DNA is TGTGCCAGCTCCCGGGACAGAAACTACGAGCAGTACGTC. Its translation: CASSRDRNYEQYV.

This clonotype was seen many times. The chain recombines TRBV12-3 or TRBV12-4 with TRBJ2-3, with TRBD2 as a possible D gene (6 bases). The V end was cut by 4 bases, the J end by 2 bases, with 16 bases between. This CDR3 has 16 residues. For the CDR3, the DNA is TGTGCCAGCAGTTGGCTGGGAGGACTCACCACAGATACGCAGTATTTT. Protein: CASSWLGGLTTDTQYF.

In this sample, this clonotype turned up a few times. The chain employs TRBV7-8 and TRBJ2-7; D uncertain. Germline values: CDR1 SGHVS, CDR2 FQNEAQ. The CDR3 totals 14 residues. V lost 5 bases, J lost 1 base, and 12 bases lay in between. CDR3 nucleotides: TGTGCCAGCAGCAGGCGCCCAGATTCCTACGAGCAGTACTTC. The encoded protein is CASSRRPDSYEQYF.

The chain recombines TRBV11-3 with TRBJ2-3, with D perhaps TRBD1 (6 bases). The CDR3 spans 15 residues. The V gene's germline CDR1 is SGHNT and CDR2 YENEEA. Trimming removed 5 bases from V and 4 bases from J, with 16 bases in between. The CDR3 nucleotides are TGTGCCAGCAGCCCCGTTTCAGGGGTAGCAGATACGCAGTATTTT. This codes for CASSPVSGVADTQYF.

The V and J genes are TRBV12-3 or TRBV12-4 and TRBJ1-5; D might be TRBD1 (5 bases). This CDR3 is built from 15 residues. V was trimmed by 5 bases and J by 6 bases, leaving 17 bases between them. This CDR3 reads CASSHRSGGPQPQHF. The DNA for the CDR3 is TGTGCCAGCAGTCACCGATCGGGGGGACCTCAGCCCCAGCATTTT.

This clonotype has a count of ten or more. V and J are TRBV7-9 and TRBJ2-1, with TRBD2 matching over 10 bases. CDR3 length: 17 residues. Germline trimming cut 5 bases from V and 2 bases from J; bases unmatched to any gene: 9. In germline, CDR1 is SEHNR, CDR2 FQNEAQ (reference sequence). The CDR3 sequence is CASSQSSGSIPYNEQFF. In DNA, the CDR3 is TGTGCCAGCAGCCAGTCTAGCGGGAGCATCCCCTACAATGAGCAGTTCTTC.

This clonotype came up many times. The chain carries TRBV20-1 and TRBJ2-1; the match to TRBD2 covers 10 bases. The CDR3 covers 14 residues. CDR1 is DFQATT, CDR2 SNEGSKA, per germline (reference sequence). The junction had 6 bases not matched to a gene; V was cut back by 5 bases and J by 5 bases. The CDR3 is CSAGSGRFNNEQFF. The CDR3 coding sequence is TGCAGTGCTGGTAGCGGGAGGTTCAACAATGAGCAGTTCTTC.

This clonotype occurred a few times. The rearrangement links TRBV5-1 to TRBJ2-6; D possibly corresponds to TRBD1 (6 bases). Trimming took 0 bases from V and 1 from J, leaving 14 bases between them. Germline V CDR1 and CDR2: SGHRS, YFSETQ. CDR3 length equals 18 residues. The CDR3 DNA follows: TGCGCCAGCAGCTTGGAGATAGGGGGTCTATCTGGGGCCAACGTCCTGACTTTC. It specifies CASSLEIGGLSGANVLTF.

This clonotype was seen only a few times. The rearrangement uses TRBV20-1 and TRBJ1-2; TRBD1 is a possible D gene (5 bases). This CDR3 comprises 12 residues. Germline V gene lookup returns CDR1 DFQATT and CDR2 SNEGSKA (reference sequence). The CDR3 bases are TGCACCACCCAACGGGGGGTCTATGGCTACACCTTC. This translates into CTTQRGVYGYTF.

This clonotype was counted only a few times. The CDR3 spells CASSYSEGLTVEQFF. Written as DNA, the CDR3 is TGTGCCAGCAGCTACAGCGAGGGACTAACGGTTGAGCAGTTCTTC. The chain employs TRBV7-9 and TRBJ2-1; 7 bases line up with TRBD2. J gave up 9 bases and V 4 bases, and 12 bases lay outside the gene matches. Germline loops: CDR1 SEHNR, CDR2 FQNEAQ (reference sequence). The CDR3 consists of 15 residues.

Note on this clonotype: Since a much larger clone is just one base distant, this may be a read error. The V gene is TRBV28, the J gene TRBJ2-1; TRBD2 aligns across 8 bases. The germline gives CDR1 MDHEN, CDR2 SYDVKM. The CDR3 sequence is 15 residues long. After removal of 6 bases from V and 6 bases from J, the junction contained 10 bases not matched to a gene. Here the CDR3 DNA reads TGTGCCAGCAGCTTCTCTCGAGCGGGAGTCAATGAGCAGTTCTTC. Translation: CASSFSRAGVNEQFF. Full variable domain (rest looked up from reference TRBV28 and TRBJ2-1): DVKVTQSSRYLVKRTGEKVFLECVQDMDHENMFWYRQDPGLGLRLIYFSYDVKMKEKGDIPEGYSVSREKKERFSLILESASTNQTSMYLCASSFSRAGVNEQFFGPGTRLTVL.

This clonotype was picked up many times. The chain uses TRBV4-2 and TRBJ2-1; tentatively, D is TRBD1 (5 bases). The germline CDR1 and CDR2 sequences are LGHNA and YNFKEQ. Trimming cost V 0 bases and J 8 bases, with 17 bases left between them. This CDR3 region has 16 residues. Written as DNA, the CDR3 is TGTGCCAGCAGCCAAGAGCGAACAGGTACGCTCGATGAGCAGTTCTTC. Translated: CASSQERTGTLDEQFF.

This clonotype has a handful of counts. This chain connects TRBV18 to TRBJ2-7; TRBD1 aligns across 7 bases. The CDR3 spans 14 residues. V lost 6 bases, J lost 4 bases, and 9 bases stayed unmatched. Per the germline V gene, CDR1 is KGHSH and CDR2 is LQKENI. Here the CDR3 reads CASSRGQEPYEQYF. DNA for the CDR3: TGTGCCAGCTCTCGAGGACAGGAGCCGTACGAGCAGTACTTC.

This clonotype was detected a few times. The rearrangement links TRBV5-6 to TRBJ2-1; no clear D gene. The CDR3 loop spans 17 amino acids. Trimming cost V 4 bases and J 2 bases, with 19 bases left between them. Germline V CDR1 and CDR2: SGHDT, YYEEEE. CDR3 sequence reads: CASSPYVRLQPYNEQFF. CDR3 nucleotide sequence: TGTGCCAGCAGCCCTTATGTCCGATTGCAACCCTACAATGAGCAGTTCTTC.

This clonotype showed up many times. The J gene is TRBJ2-6, the V gene TRBV11-2; D is unresolved. The CDR3 totals 15 residues. Per the germline V gene, CDR1 is SGHAT and CDR2 is FQNNGV. The V end was cut by 3 bases, the J end by 4 bases, with 10 bases between. The CDR3 DNA reads TGTGCCAGCAGCTTCGGAGACATCGGGGCCAACGTCCTGACTTTC. It translates to CASSFGDIGANVLTF.